The TCR beta chain described here comes from a study of T-cell reconstitution after alpha-beta-depleted transplantation in children. The library targeted TCRbeta and was prepared with unique molecular identifiers. TCRdb re-called the PCR reads with MiXCR, one entry per CDR3 protein. The sample has 130,000 to 150,000 distinct CDR3 sequences; around 8.8% are singletons. There are many counts of this clonotype. Its antigen remains unidentified. The CDR3 loop spans 15 amino acids. The V gene's germline CDR1 is DFQATT and CDR2 SNEGSKA (reference sequence). J lost 2 bases, V lost 5 bases, and 8 bases had no gene match. General observations from the study: Reported findings indicate that, about two months after transplant, alpha-beta T cells came from several hundred expanded clones, which were derived from non-depleted graft cells. TCRbeta diversity was high at day 60 in some patients (a result of surviving recipient T cells and thymic progenitors). A year post-transplant, T-cell counts and diversity derived mostly from newly produced T cells.

The TCR was taken from a female patient aged 2-9 years who had a stem cell transplant for congenital amegakaryocytic thrombocytopenia, so the T cells may come from the graft donor. The chain carries TRBV20-1 and TRBJ2-3; 9 bases fit TRBD2. The sequencing here drew on PBMCs, mostly from graft donor cells, taken 180 days after TCRalphabeta/CD19-depleted stem cell transplant. The CDR3 protein is CSAETLAGSTDTQYF. The CDR3 DNA is TGCAGTGCTGAAACCCTAGCGGGATCCACAGATACGCAGTATTTT.